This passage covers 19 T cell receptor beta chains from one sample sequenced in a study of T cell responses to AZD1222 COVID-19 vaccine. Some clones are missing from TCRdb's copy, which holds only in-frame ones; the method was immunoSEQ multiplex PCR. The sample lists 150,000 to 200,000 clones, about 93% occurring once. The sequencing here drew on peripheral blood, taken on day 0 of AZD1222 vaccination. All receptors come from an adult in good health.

The CDR3 here is CASSATEARVGYTF. As DNA, the CDR3 is TGTGCCAGCAGCGCGACGGAAGCTAGGGTTGGCTACACCTTC. The chain uses TRBV27 and TRBJ1-2; D uncertain. From germline, CDR1 is MNHEY and CDR2 SMNVEV (reference sequence). This CDR3 is 14 amino acids long. V lost 6 bases, J lost 7 bases, and 18 bases lay in between.

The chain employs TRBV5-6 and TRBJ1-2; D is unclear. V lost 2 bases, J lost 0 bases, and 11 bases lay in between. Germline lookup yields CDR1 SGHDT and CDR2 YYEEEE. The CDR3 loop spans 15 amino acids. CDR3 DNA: TGTGCCAGCAGCTTCGACGGACGAGCTAACTATGGCTACACCTTC. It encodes CASSFDGRANYGYTF.

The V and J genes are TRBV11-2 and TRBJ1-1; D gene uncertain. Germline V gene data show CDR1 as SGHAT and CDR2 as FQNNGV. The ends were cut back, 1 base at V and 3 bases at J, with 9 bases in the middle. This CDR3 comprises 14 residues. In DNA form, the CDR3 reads TGTGCCAGCAGCTTAGGGGCGATTTACACTGAAGCTTTCTTT. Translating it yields CASSLGAIYTEAFF.

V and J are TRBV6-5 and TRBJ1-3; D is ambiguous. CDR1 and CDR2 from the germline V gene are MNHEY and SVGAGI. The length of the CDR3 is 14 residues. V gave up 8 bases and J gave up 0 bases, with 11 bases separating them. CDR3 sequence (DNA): TGTGCCAGCGGGGTGGCACGCTCTGGAAACACCATATATTTT. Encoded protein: CASGVARSGNTIYF.

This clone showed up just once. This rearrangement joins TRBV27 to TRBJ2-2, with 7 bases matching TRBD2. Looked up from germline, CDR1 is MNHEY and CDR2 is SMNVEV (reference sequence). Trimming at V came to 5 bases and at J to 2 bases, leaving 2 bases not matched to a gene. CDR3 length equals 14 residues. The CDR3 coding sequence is TGTGCCAGCAGTCTGGGACTAAACACCGGGGAGCTGTTTTTT. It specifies CASSLGLNTGELFF.

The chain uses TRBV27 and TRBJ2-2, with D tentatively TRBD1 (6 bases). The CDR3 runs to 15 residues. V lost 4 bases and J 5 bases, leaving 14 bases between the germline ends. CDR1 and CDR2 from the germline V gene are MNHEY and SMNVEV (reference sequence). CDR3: CASSSPQGWTGELFF. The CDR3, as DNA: TGTGCCAGCAGTTCACCACAGGGCTGGACCGGGGAGCTGTTTTTT.

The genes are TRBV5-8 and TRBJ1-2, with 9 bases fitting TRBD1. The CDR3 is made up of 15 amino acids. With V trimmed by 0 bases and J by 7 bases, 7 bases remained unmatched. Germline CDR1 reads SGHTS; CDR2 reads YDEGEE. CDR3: CASSLGNRGRGGYTF. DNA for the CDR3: TGTGCCAGCAGCTTGGGGAACAGGGGGCGAGGTGGCTACACCTTC.

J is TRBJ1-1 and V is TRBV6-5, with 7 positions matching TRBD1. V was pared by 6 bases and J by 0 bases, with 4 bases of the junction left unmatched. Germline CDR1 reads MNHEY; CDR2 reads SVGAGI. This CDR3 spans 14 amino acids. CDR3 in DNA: TGTGCCAGCAGGACAGGGAATATGAACACTGAAGCTTTCTTT. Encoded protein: CASRTGNMNTEAFF.

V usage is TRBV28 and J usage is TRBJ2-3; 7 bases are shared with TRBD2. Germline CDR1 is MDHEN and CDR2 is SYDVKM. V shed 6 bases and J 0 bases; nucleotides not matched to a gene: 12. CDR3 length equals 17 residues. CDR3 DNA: TGTGCCAGCAGCTCCCCGACTAGCCGTCGTAGCACAGATACGCAGTATTTT. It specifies CASSSPTSRRSTDTQYF.

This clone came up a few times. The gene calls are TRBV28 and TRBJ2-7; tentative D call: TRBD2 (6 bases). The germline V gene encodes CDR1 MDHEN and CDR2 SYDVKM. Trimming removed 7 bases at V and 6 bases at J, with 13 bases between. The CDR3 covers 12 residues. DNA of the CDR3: TGTGCCAGCACCGACGAAGCGGGCGAGCAGTACTTC. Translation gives CASTDEAGEQYF.

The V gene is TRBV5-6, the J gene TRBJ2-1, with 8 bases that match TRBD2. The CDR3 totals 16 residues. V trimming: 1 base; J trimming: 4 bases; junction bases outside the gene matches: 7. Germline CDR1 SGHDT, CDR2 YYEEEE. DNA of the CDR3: TGTGCCAGCAGCTTGTCACTAGCGGCCTTATACAATGAGCAGTTCTTC. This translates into CASSLSLAALYNEQFF.

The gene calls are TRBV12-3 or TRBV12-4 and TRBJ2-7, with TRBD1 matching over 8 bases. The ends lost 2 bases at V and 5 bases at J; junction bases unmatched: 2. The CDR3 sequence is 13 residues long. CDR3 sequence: CASSLQGADEQYF. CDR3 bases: TGTGCCAGCAGTTTACAGGGGGCGGACGAGCAGTACTTC.

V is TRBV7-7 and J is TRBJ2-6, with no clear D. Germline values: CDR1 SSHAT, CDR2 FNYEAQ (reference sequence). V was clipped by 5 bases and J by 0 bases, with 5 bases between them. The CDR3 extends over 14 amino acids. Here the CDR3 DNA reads TGTGCCAGCAGCCCTCTCTCTGGGGCCAACGTCCTGACTTTC. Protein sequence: CASSPLSGANVLTF.

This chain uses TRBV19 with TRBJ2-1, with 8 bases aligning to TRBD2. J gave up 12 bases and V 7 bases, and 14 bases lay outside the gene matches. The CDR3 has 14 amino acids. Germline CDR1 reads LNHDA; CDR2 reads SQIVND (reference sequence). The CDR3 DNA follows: TGTGCCAGTATGGGGGGACTAGACTCGAGTGGGCAGTTCTTC. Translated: CASMGGLDSSGQFF.

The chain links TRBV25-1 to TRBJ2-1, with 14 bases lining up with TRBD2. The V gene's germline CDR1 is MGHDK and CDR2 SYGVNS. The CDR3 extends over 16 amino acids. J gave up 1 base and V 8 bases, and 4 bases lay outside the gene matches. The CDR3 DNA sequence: TGTGCCAGCGGGACTAGCGGGAGTTTGTCCTACAATGAGCAGTTCTTC. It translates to CASGTSGSLSYNEQFF.

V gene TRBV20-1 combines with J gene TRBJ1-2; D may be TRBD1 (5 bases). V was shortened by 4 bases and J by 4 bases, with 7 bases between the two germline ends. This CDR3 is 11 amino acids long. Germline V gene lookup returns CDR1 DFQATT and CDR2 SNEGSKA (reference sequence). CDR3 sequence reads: CSAIQGYGYTF. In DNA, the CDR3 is TGCAGTGCTATTCAGGGCTATGGCTACACCTTC.

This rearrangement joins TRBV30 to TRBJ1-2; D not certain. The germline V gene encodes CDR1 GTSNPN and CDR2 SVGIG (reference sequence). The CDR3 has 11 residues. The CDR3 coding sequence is TGTGCTGACACAACCCGGTCCGGAATCACCTTC. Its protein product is CADTTRSGITF.

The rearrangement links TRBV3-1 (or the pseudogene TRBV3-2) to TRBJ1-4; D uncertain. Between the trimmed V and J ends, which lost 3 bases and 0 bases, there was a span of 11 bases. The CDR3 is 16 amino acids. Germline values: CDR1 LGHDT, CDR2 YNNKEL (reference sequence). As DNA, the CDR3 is TGTGCCAGCAGCCACTATACAGATGCAACTAATGAAAAACTGTTTTTT. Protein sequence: CASSHYTDATNEKLFF.

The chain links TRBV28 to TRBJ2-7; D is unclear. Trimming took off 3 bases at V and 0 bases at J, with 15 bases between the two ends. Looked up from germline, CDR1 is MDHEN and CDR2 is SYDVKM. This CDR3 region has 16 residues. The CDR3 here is CASSFLGLRFSYEQYF. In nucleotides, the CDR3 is TGTGCCAGCAGTTTTCTAGGATTACGATTCTCCTACGAGCAGTACTTC.